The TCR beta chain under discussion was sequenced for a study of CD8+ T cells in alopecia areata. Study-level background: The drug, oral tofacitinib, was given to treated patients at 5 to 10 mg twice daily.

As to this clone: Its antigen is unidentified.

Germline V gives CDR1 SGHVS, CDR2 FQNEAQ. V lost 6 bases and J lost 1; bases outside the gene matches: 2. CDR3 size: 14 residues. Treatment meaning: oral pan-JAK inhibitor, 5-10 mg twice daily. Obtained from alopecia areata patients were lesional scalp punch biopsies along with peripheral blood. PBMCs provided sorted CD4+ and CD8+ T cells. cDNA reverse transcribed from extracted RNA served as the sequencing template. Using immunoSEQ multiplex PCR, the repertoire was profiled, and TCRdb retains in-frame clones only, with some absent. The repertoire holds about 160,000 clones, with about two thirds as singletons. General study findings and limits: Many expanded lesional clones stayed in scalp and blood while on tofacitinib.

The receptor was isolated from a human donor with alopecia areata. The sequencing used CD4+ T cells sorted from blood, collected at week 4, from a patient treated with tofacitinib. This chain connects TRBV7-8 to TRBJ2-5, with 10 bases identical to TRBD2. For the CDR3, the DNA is TGTGCCAGCAGACGGACTAGCGGCCAAGAGACCCAGTACTTC. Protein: CASRRTSGQETQYF.